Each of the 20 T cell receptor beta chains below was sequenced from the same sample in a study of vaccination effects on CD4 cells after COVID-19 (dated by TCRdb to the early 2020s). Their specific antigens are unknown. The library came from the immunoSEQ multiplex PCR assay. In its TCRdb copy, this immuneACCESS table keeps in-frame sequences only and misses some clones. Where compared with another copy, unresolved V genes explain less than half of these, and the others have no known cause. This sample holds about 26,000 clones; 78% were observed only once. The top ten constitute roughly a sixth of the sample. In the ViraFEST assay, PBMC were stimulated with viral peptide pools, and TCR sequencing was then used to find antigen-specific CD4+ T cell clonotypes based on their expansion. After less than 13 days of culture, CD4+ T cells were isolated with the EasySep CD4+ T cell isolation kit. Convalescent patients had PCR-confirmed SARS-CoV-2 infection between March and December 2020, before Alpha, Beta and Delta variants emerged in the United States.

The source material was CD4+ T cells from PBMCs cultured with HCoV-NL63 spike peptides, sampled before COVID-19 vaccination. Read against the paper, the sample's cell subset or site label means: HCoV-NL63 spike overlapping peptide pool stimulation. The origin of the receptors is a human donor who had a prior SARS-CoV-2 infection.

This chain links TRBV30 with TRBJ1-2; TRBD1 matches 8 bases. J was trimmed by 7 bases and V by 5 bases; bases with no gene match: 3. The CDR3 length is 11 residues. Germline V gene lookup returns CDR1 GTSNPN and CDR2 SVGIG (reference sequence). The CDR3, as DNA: TGTGCCTGGCCAGGGGGCCGTGGCTACACCTTC. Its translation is CAWPGGRGYTF. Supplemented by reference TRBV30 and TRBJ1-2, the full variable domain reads SQTIHQWPATLVQPVGSPLSLECTVEGTSNPNLYWYRQAAGRGLQLLFYSVGIGQISSEVPQNLSASRPQDRQFILSSKKLLLSDSGFYLCAWPGGRGYTFGSGTRLTVV.

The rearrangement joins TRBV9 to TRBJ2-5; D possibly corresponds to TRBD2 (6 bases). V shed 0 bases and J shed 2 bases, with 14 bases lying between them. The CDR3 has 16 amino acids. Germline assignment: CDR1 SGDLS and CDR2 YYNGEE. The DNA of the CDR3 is TGTGCCAGCAGCGTAGGGTGGGGGGTGAATCAAGAGACCCAGTACTTC. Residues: CASSVGWGVNQETQYF.

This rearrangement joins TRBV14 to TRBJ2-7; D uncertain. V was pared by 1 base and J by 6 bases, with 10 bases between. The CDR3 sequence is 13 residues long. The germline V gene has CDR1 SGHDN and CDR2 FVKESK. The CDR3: CASSQVRRSEQYF. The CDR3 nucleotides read TGTGCCAGCAGCCAAGTACGTCGTTCCGAGCAGTACTTC.

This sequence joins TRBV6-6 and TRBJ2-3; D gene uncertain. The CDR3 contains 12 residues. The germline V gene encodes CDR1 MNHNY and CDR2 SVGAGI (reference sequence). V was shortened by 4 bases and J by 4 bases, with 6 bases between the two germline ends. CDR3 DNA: TGTGCCAGCAGTTCGTCCCCAGATACGCAGTATTTT. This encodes CASSSSPDTQYF.

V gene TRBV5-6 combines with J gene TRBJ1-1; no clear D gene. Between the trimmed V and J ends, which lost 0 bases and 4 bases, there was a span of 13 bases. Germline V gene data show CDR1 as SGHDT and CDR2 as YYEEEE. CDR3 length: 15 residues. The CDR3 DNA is TGTGCCAGCAGCTTGGTACCCCAAGGGAGCACTGAAGCTTTCTTT. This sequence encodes CASSLVPQGSTEAFF.

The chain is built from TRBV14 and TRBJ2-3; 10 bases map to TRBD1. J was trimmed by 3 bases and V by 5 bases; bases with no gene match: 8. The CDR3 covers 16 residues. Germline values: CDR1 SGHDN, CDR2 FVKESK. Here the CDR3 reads CASSTRGQGGTDTQYF. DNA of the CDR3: TGTGCCAGCAGCACCCGTGGACAGGGGGGAACAGATACGCAGTATTTT.

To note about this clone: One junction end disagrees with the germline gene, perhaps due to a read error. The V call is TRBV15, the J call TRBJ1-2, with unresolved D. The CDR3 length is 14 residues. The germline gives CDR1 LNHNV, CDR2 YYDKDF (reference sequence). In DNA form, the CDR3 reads TGTGCCACCAGCCGAGAGGTTGAGAACTATGGCTACACCTTC. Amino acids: CATSREVENYGYTF.

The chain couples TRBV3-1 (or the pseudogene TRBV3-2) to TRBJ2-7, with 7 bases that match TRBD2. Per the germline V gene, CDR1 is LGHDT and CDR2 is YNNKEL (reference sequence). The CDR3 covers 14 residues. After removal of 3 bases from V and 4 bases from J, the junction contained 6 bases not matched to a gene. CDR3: CASSHGGSGYEQYF. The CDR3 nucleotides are TGTGCCAGCAGCCACGGCGGGAGCGGGTACGAGCAGTACTTC.

The CDR3 coding sequence is TGCGCCAGCAGCTCGGCTTCAGGGCTCACTGAAGCTTTCTTT. Translating gives CASSSASGLTEAFF. The J gene is TRBJ1-1, the V gene TRBV5-1; weak D call: TRBD1 (5 bases). Trimming took 3 bases from V and 4 from J, leaving 13 bases between them. The germline V gene encodes CDR1 SGHRS and CDR2 YFSETQ. The CDR3 consists of 14 residues.

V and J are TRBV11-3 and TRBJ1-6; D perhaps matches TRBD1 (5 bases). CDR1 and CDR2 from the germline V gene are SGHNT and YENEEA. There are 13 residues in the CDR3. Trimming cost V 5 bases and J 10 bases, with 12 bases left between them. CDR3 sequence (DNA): TGTGCCAGCAGCGGGGCTCTTGGGTCACCCCTCCACTTT. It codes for CASSGALGSPLHF.

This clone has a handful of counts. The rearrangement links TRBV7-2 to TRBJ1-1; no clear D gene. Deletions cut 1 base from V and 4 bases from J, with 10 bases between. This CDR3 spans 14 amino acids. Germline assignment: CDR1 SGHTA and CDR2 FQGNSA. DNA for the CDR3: TGTGCCAGCAGCTTAGTTCGGGATGGCACTGAAGCTTTCTTT. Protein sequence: CASSLVRDGTEAFF. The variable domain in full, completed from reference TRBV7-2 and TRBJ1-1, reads GAGVSQSPSNKVTEKGKDVELRCDPISGHTALYWYRQSLGQGLEFLIYFQGNSAPDKSGLPSDRFSAERTGGSVSTLTIQRTQQEDSAVYLCASSLVRDGTEAFFGQGTRLTVV.

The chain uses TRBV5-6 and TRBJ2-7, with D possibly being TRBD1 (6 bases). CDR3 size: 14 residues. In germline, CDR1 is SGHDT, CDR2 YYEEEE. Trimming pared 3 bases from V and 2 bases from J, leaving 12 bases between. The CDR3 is CASSSKTGTYEQYF. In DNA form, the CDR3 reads TGTGCCAGCAGCTCAAAGACAGGTACCTACGAGCAGTACTTC. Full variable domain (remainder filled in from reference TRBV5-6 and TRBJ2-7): DAGVTQSPTHLIKTRGQQVTLRCSPKSGHDTVSWYQQALGQGPQFIFQYYEEEERQRGNFPDRFSGHQFPNYSSELNVNALLLGDSALYLCASSSKTGTYEQYFGPGTRLTVT.

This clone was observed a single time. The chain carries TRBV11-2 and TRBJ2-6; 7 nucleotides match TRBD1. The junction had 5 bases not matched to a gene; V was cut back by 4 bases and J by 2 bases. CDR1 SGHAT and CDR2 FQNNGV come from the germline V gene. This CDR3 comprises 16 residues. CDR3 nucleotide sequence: TGTGCCAGCAGCTCATTGACAGGGACTGGGGCCAACGTCCTGACTTTC. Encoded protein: CASSSLTGTGANVLTF. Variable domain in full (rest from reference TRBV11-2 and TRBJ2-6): EAGVAQSPRYKIIEKRQSVAFWCNPISGHATLYWYQQILGQGPKLLIQFQNNGVVDDSQLPKDRFSAERLKGVDSTLKIQPAKLEDSAVYLCASSSLTGTGANVLTFGAGSRLTVL.

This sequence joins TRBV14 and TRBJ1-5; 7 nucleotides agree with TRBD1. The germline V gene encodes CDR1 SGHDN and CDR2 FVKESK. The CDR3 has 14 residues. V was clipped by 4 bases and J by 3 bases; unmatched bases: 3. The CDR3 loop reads CASSLTGPNQPQHF. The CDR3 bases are TGTGCCAGCAGCCTGACAGGGCCCAATCAGCCCCAGCATTTT. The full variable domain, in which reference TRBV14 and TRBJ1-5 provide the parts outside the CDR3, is EAGVTQFPSHSVIEKGQTVTLRCDPISGHDNLYWYRRVMGKEIKFLLHFVKESKQDESGMPNNRFLAERTGGTYSTLKVQPAELEDSGVYFCASSLTGPNQPQHFGDGTRLSIL.

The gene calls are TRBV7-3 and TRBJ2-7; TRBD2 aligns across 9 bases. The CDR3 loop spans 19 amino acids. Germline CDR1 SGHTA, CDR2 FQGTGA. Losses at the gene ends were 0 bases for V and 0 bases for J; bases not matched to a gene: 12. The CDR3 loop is CASSLTLSGGLLGSYEQYF. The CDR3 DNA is TGTGCCAGCAGCTTAACCCTTAGCGGGGGCCTACTCGGCTCCTACGAGCAGTACTTC. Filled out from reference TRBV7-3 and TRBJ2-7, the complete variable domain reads GAGVSQTPSNKVTEKGKYVELRCDPISGHTALYWYRQSLGQGPEFLIYFQGTGAADDSGLPNDRFFAVRPEGSVSTLKIQRTERGDSAVYLCASSLTLSGGLLGSYEQYFGPGTRLTVT.

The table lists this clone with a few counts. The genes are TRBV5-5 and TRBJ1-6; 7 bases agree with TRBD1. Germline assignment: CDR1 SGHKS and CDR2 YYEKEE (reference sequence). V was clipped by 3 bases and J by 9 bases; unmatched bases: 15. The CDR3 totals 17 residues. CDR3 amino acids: CASSSRAGRQGGSPLHF. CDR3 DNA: TGTGCCAGCAGCTCCCGGGCTGGTCGACAGGGTGGTTCACCCCTCCACTTT.

The CDR3 is CASSFGGFYGYTF. CDR3 DNA sequence: TGTGCCAGCAGCTTTGGGGGTTTCTATGGCTACACCTTC. The chain couples TRBV7-2 to TRBJ1-2, with D possibly matching TRBD1 (5 bases). This CDR3 region has 13 residues. V lost 3 bases and J lost 4, with 9 bases in between. CDR1 is SGHTA and CDR2 is FQGNSA in the germline V gene.

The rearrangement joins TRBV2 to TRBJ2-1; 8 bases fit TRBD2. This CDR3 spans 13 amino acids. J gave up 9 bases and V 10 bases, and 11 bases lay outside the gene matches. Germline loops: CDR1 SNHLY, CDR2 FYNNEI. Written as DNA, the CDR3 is TGTGCCACTCAGCGGGAGTTGGCCACTGAGCAGTTCTTC. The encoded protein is CATQRELATEQFF.

As DNA, the CDR3 is TGTGCCAGCAGCTTTCCCGGGGTTGAGACCCAGTACTTC. Protein sequence: CASSFPGVETQYF. This chain connects TRBV7-9 to TRBJ2-5, with a weak D call TRBD2 (5 bases). Trimming pared 3 bases from V and 5 bases from J, leaving 10 bases between. The CDR3 has 13 residues. Germline CDR1 and CDR2: SEHNR and FQNEAQ (reference sequence).

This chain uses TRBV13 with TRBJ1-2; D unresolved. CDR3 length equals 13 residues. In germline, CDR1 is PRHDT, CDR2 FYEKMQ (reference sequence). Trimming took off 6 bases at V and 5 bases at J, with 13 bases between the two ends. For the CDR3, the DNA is TGTGCCAGCAGTCACCCCGGAAAGTATGGCTACACCTTC. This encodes CASSHPGKYGYTF.